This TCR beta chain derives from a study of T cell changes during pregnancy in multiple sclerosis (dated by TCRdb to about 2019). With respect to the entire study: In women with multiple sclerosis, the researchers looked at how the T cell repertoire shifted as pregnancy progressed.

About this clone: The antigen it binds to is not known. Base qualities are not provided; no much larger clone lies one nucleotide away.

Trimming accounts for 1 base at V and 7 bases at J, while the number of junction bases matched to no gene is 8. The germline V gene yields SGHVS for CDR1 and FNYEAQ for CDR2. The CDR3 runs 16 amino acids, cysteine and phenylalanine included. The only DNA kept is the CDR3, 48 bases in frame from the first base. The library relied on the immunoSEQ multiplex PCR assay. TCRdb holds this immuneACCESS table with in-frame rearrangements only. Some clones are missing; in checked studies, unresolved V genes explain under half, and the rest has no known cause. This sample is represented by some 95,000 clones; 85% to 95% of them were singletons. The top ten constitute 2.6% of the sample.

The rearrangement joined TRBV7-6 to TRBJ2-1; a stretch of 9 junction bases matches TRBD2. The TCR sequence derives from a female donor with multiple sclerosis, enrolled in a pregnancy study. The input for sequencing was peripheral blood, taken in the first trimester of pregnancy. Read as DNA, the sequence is TGTGCCAGCAGCTTAGTCCTGGGACTAGCACGGAATGAGCAGTTCTTC. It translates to CASSLVLGLARNEQFF. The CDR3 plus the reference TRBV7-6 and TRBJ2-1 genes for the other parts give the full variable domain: GAGVSQSPRYKVTKRGQDVALRCDPISGHVSLYWYRQALGQGPEFLTYFNYEAQQDKSGLPNDRFSAERPEGSISTLTIQRTEQRDSAMYRCASSLVLGLARNEQFFGPGTRLTVL.